This TCR beta chain was identified during a study of OX40 agonist ivuxolimab in advanced cancers. Study background: The diagnoses of dose-escalation patients were hepatocellular carcinoma, melanoma, renal cell or head and neck cancer. From about 23 to 85 years was the age range, with a mean of approximately 58 years, and nearly 85% were male. Study observations and caveats: CD4+ and CD8+ blood T cells expanded clonally by week 6 at 0.1 to 3.0 mg/kg. Partial responders dosed at 0.1-3.0 mg/kg displayed clonal expansion ranking among the lowest.

For this clone: Its antigen is still unknown.

Method: immunoSEQ multiplex PCR; TCRdb's copy keeps in-frame clones and lacks some. The sample consists of 100,000 to 120,000 clones, about nine tenths of them appearing once. Germline assignment: CDR1 SGDLS and CDR2 YYNGEE. The CDR3 is 14 amino acids. The ends lost 0 bases at V and 8 bases at J; junction bases unmatched: 6. The receptor's source is an adult with an advanced solid tumor such as melanoma, head and neck, liver or kidney cancer. Specimen: CD4+ or CD8+ T cells sorted from blood, collected in a trial of the OX40 agonist ivuxolimab. This sequence joins TRBV9 and TRBJ1-2, with 8 bases that match TRBD1. The CDR3 region is CASSVEPGGLGYTF. As DNA, the CDR3 is TGTGCCAGCAGCGTAGAGCCAGGGGGCTTGGGCTACACCTTC. The whole variable domain, remainder taken from reference TRBV9 and TRBJ1-2, is DSGVTQTPKHLITATGQRVTLRCSPRSGDLSVYWYQQSLDQGLQFLIQYYNGEERAKGNILERFSAQQFPDLHSELNLSSLELGDSALYFCASSVEPGGLGYTFGSGTRLTVV.